Sequencing of this TCR beta chain was carried out in a study of beta chain features in type 1 diabetes. Turning to this clone: What it binds is unknown.

General study points: Whatever favoring of shorter templates PCR might show would apply equally to patients and controls. Shortening of TCRB CDR3s, moderate but significant, appeared in all four CD4+ subsets of Type 1 diabetes patients. Patients with type 1 diabetes showed fewer VDJ junction insertions and more deletions.

Isolated RNA was reverse transcribed in full, so expressed TCRB transcripts were sequenced. This table comes from immunoSEQ multiplex PCR, and its TCRdb copy is limited to in-frame clones, with some not included. The table shows 40,000 or so clones, with roughly 68% occurring only once. The CDR3 loop spans 14 amino acids. Per the germline V gene, CDR1 is SGDLS and CDR2 is YYNGEE. V dropped 2 bases and J dropped 5 bases, with 8 bases sitting between them. Sequencing used Tregs from blood. The rearrangement uses TRBV9 and TRBJ1-6, with a weak D call TRBD1 (6 bases). The TCR sequence derives from a woman between 18 and 29 years old with type 1 diabetes. CDR3 protein: CASSVGTHNSPLHF. The CDR3 DNA follows: TGTGCCAGCAGCGTCGGGACACATAATTCACCCCTCCACTTT.